This passage covers 14 T cell receptor beta chains from one sample sequenced in a study of blood T cell repertoires in COVID-19. The method was immunoSEQ multiplex PCR; TCRdb's version includes in-frame clones alone and lacks a portion of them. The sample lists fewer than 100,000 clones; approximately 85% were seen once. The specimen was peripheral blood. Receptors originate from a man between 50 and 59 years old with COVID-19, enrolled during active disease.

This clone was counted a few times. The CDR3 sequence is CASSTGTQNYGYTF. CDR3 in DNA: TGTGCCAGCAGTACCGGGACACAAAACTATGGCTACACCTTC. The chain carries TRBV6-6 and TRBJ1-2; D perhaps matches TRBD1 (6 bases). The ends were cut back, 5 bases at V and 2 bases at J, with 12 bases in the middle. CDR3 size: 14 residues. Germline V gene lookup returns CDR1 MNHNY and CDR2 SVGAGI (reference sequence).

The chain has TRBV18 and TRBJ1-2; 9 bases are shared with TRBD1. V shed 6 bases and J 5 bases; nucleotides not matched to a gene: 10. CDR1 and CDR2 (germline): KGHSH, LQKENI. CDR3 length equals 15 residues. CDR3 DNA sequence: TGTGCCAGCTCCCTCTCGGGACAGGGAGTATATGGCTACACCTTC. This sequence encodes CASSLSGQGVYGYTF.

The chain carries TRBV9 and TRBJ2-2; 7 positions match TRBD2. V trimming: 7 bases; J trimming: 4 bases; junction bases outside the gene matches: 10. The V gene's germline CDR1 is SGDLS and CDR2 YYNGEE. The CDR3 runs 15 residues. DNA of the CDR3: TGTGCCAGCGCCCCTAGCGGACGATCCACCGGGGAGCTGTTTTTT. It is translated as CASAPSGRSTGELFF.

The chain employs TRBV6-2 or TRBV6-3 and TRBJ2-1, with a tentative D call TRBD1 (6 bases). Germline V gives CDR1 MNHEY, CDR2 SVGEGT. V was trimmed by 4 bases and J by 0 bases, leaving 13 bases between them. The CDR3 covers 16 residues. CDR3 residues: CASSWTVSSSYNEQFF. The CDR3 DNA follows: TGTGCCAGCAGTTGGACAGTCTCAAGCTCCTACAATGAGCAGTTCTTC.

The CDR3 sequence is CASSYSVSLSSYNEQFF. For the CDR3, the DNA is TGTGCCAGCAGTTACTCGGTCTCACTTAGCTCCTACAATGAGCAGTTCTTC. The rearrangement joins TRBV6-2 or TRBV6-3 to TRBJ2-1, with D uncertain. CDR1 and CDR2 from the germline V gene are MNHEY and SVGEGT. There are 17 residues in the CDR3. V was pared by 0 bases and J by 0 bases, with 12 bases between.

The V gene is TRBV20-1, the J gene TRBJ1-4, with TRBD1 matching 8 bases. Germline V gene sequence: CDR1 DFQATT, CDR2 SNEGSKA (reference sequence). The CDR3 has 16 residues. V lost 3 bases and J lost 8; bases outside the gene matches: 14. CDR3 coding DNA: TGCAGTGCTAGTCGGACAGGGTTCTCTATCGGAGAAAAACTGTTTTTT. Amino acids: CSASRTGFSIGEKLFF.

The chain has TRBV18 and TRBJ1-2; 12 bases align to TRBD1. With V trimmed by 6 bases and J by 4 bases, 9 bases remained unmatched. The CDR3 runs 16 residues. CDR1 KGHSH and CDR2 LQKENI come from the germline V gene. CDR3 sequence (DNA): TGTGCCAGCTCCCCCGGGACAGGGGGCGTTAGCTATGGCTACACCTTC. Translating gives CASSPGTGGVSYGYTF. Using reference TRBV18 and TRBJ1-2 for the parts outside the CDR3, the full variable domain is NAGVMQNPRHLVRRRGQEARLRCSPMKGHSHVYWYRQLPEEGLKFMVYLQKENIIDESGMPKERFSAEFPKEGPSILRIQQVVRGDSAAYFCASSPGTGGVSYGYTFGSGTRLTVV.

DNA for the CDR3: TGTGCCACCAGTGATGCCGGGATTAGGAGCAATCAGCCCCAGCATTTT. The encoded protein is CATSDAGIRSNQPQHF. J is TRBJ1-5 and V is TRBV24-1; unclear D gene. This CDR3 is 16 amino acids long. V lost 3 bases, J lost 1 base, and 12 bases lay in between. Germline V CDR1 and CDR2: KGHDR, SFDVKD.

The DNA for the CDR3 is TGTGCCAGCAGGGCTGTCTCGGCAAGCGGGATTGGGGAGCTGTTTTTT. This gives the protein CASRAVSASGIGELFF. V usage is TRBV27 and J usage is TRBJ2-2; TRBD2 matches 7 bases. V shed 6 bases and J 8 bases; nucleotides not matched to a gene: 15. Germline-derived CDR1 and CDR2 are MNHEY and SMNVEV (reference sequence). The length of the CDR3 is 16 residues.

The rearrangement uses TRBV10-3 and TRBJ2-7; D is ambiguous. This CDR3 spans 14 amino acids. CDR1 is ENHRY, CDR2 SYGVKD, per germline. Trimming stripped 2 bases from V and 0 bases from J, with 8 bases between. Here the CDR3 reads CAISEEESSYEQYF. The CDR3 bases are TGTGCCATCAGTGAGGAGGAGAGCTCCTACGAGCAGTACTTC.

The chain joins TRBV5-1 to TRBJ2-3, with D perhaps TRBD2 (5 bases). The V gene's germline CDR1 is SGHRS and CDR2 YFSETQ. There are 15 residues in the CDR3. V was shortened by 2 bases and J by 1 base, with 11 bases between the two germline ends. CDR3 in DNA: TGCGCCAGCAGCTTTCGAGGGCGCGGCACAGATACGCAGTATTTT. Amino acids: CASSFRGRGTDTQYF.

The rearrangement links TRBV6-6 to TRBJ2-5, with 8 bases identical to TRBD1. V shed 6 bases and J 2 bases; nucleotides not matched to a gene: 2. The CDR3 has 13 residues. Germline CDR1 and CDR2: MNHNY and SVGAGI (reference sequence). The CDR3 sequence is CASRRQGQETQYF. In DNA form, the CDR3 reads TGTGCCAGCAGACGACAGGGGCAAGAGACCCAGTACTTC.

This chain joins TRBV28 and TRBJ2-5, with a tentative D call TRBD2 (5 bases). Per germline, CDR1 MDHEN and CDR2 SYDVKM. This CDR3 spans 14 amino acids. V was shortened by 3 bases and J by 0 bases, with 8 bases between the two germline ends. CDR3 amino acids: CASSFEGYQETQYF. DNA for the CDR3: TGTGCCAGCAGTTTCGAGGGTTACCAAGAGACCCAGTACTTC. Supplemented by reference TRBV28 and TRBJ2-5, the full variable domain reads DVKVTQSSRYLVKRTGEKVFLECVQDMDHENMFWYRQDPGLGLRLIYFSYDVKMKEKGDIPEGYSVSREKKERFSLILESASTNQTSMYLCASSFEGYQETQYFGPGTRLLVL.

Turning to this clone: Mismatch with germline at one junction end may stem from a read error. This chain joins TRBV7-7 and TRBJ2-3; 8 nucleotides align to TRBD1. The CDR3 has 15 residues. CDR1 is SSHAT, CDR2 FNYEAQ, per germline (reference sequence). The CDR3 nucleotides read TGTGCTAGCAGCCAATTATCAGGGGGCCCAGATACGCAGTATTTT. Protein product: CASSQLSGGPDTQYF.